This note documents a single T cell receptor beta chain sequence. Antigen: not known. With 3 bases removed from V and 1 base from J, the gap between germline ends came to 9 bases. This CDR3 spans 14 amino acids. Germline CDR1 reads KGHSH; CDR2 reads LQKENI. They built TCR cDNA with 5'RACE template switching, a step that put in a universal primer site and UMIs. One entry per CDR3 protein results from TCRdb running MiXCR on the 5' RACE reads. The repertoire includes hundreds of thousands of distinct CDR3 sequences, roughly 4% of them detected once, and around 24% sits in the top ten. These data come from a study of T cells after yellow fever vaccination. Study details: It was SMART-Seq v4 Ultra Low Input that prepared the fractions with low cell numbers.

Study conclusions and caveats: Reappearance after the booster was observed for most primary-vaccination clones (about 96% CD4, around 90% CD8).

This receptor was taken from a man between 18 and 29 years old who received the YFV17D yellow fever vaccine. The sample here was PBMCs, taken on the day of the yellow fever booster vaccination. The chain recombines TRBV18 with TRBJ2-5; possibly TRBD1 or TRBD2 for D (5 bases each). Here the CDR3 reads CASSPGVSQETQYF. In DNA, the CDR3 is TGTGCCAGCTCACCGGGGGTGTCCCAAGAGACCCAGTACTTC. Full variable domain (remainder filled in from reference TRBV18 and TRBJ2-5): NAGVMQNPRHLVRRRGQEARLRCSPMKGHSHVYWYRQLPEEGLKFMVYLQKENIIDESGMPKERFSAEFPKEGPSILRIQQVVRGDSAAYFCASSPGVSQETQYFGPGTRLLVL.